This is a list of T cell receptor beta chains from one sample in a study of human T cells and chemical hapten exposure. TCRdb analysed the RACE reads with MiXCR anew, one entry per CDR3 protein. Of some 300,000 distinct CDR3 sequences in the sample, 4.5% to 7% were seen once. Sequenced material: whole blood, taken in connection with sensitization to the hapten diphenylcyclopropenone (DPC). The receptors shown here come from a young woman with alopecia areata. Some clones in this sample may be carry-over from other donors' samples. The CDR3 runs from the conserved cysteine through the conserved F or W. D genes are given only for firm matches. Only part of the rows carry a size: once, few, many, or a class if the clone is expanded.

abundance,v_gene,d_gene,j_gene,CDR3aa,CDR3nt
NA,TRBV5-1,NA,TRBJ1-1,CASSLGSLSNTEAFF,TGCGCCAGCAGCTTGGGTAGCCTTTCGAACACTGAAGCTTTCTTT
many,TRBV20-1,TRBD2,TRBJ2-5,CSARSSAGEETQYF,TGCAGTGCTAGGTCTTCGGCGGGGGAAGAGACCCAGTACTTC
few,TRBV20-1,TRBD1,TRBJ1-2,CSAREDRNNYGYTF,TGCAGTGCTAGAGAGGACAGGAACAACTATGGCTACACCTTC
many,TRBV6-5,NA,TRBJ1-1,CASSYTLRYTGDGTEAFF,TGTGCCAGCAGTTACACCTTACGTTATACAGGTGATGGCACTGAAGCTTTCTTT
NA,TRBV6-2/TRBV6-3,NA,TRBJ2-7,CASRRADWTYEQYF,TGTGCCAGCCGGAGGGCAGACTGGACCTACGAGCAGTACTTC
NA,TRBV27,NA,TRBJ1-6,CASSRDTNSPLHF,TGTGCCAGCAGCCGCGACACCAATTCACCCCTCCACTTT
NA,TRBV2,TRBD1,TRBJ1-1,CASSKLTGGVTEAFF,TGTGCCAGCAGTAAGCTGACAGGGGGCGTCACTGAAGCTTTCTTT
NA,TRBV12-3/TRBV12-4,TRBD2,TRBJ2-2,CASSLSVGGGGDGELFF,TGTGCCAGCAGTTTGTCGGTTGGCGGGGGAGGCGACGGGGAGCTGTTTTTT
few,TRBV4-3,NA,TRBJ1-4,CASSQVPINSAQNEKLFF,TGCGCCAGCAGCCAAGTCCCTATAAACTCGGCACAGAATGAAAAACTGTTTTTT
NA,TRBV28,TRBD1,TRBJ1-1,CASSHGDRLNTEAFF,TGTGCCAGCAGTCACGGGGACAGACTGAACACTGAAGCTTTCTTT
NA,TRBV15,NA,TRBJ1-1,CATSRDRQTATEAFF,TGTGCCACCAGCAGAGATAGACAGACGGCCACTGAAGCTTTCTTT
few,TRBV6-6,TRBD1,TRBJ2-7,CASSREWTGYEQYF,TGTGCCAGCAGCCGCGAGTGGACAGGGTACGAGCAGTACTTC
many,TRBV4-2,NA,TRBJ2-1,CASSQGEDGGNEQFF,TGTGCCAGCAGCCAAGGGGAGGATGGTGGCAATGAGCAGTTCTTC
NA,TRBV20-1,TRBD2,TRBJ2-3,CSAPPASGEADTQYF,TGCAGTGCCCCCCCAGCTAGCGGGGAGGCAGATACGCAGTATTTT
NA,TRBV6-5,TRBD1,TRBJ1-1,CASNAGQVLNTEAFF,TGTGCCAGCAACGCCGGACAGGTTCTGAACACTGAAGCTTTCTTT
many,TRBV6-2/TRBV6-3,NA,TRBJ2-1,CASASPGPFTYNEQFF,TGTGCCAGCGCTTCCCCGGGCCCCTTCACCTACAATGAGCAGTTCTTC
NA,TRBV5-5,NA,TRBJ1-1,CASSPDLNRAAEAFF,TGTGCCAGTTCGCCGGATCTAAACAGGGCCGCTGAAGCTTTCTTT
NA,TRBV6-5,NA,TRBJ1-1,CASRLTSDTEAFF,TGTGCCAGCAGGTTGACATCTGATACTGAAGCTTTCTTT
few,TRBV6-2/TRBV6-3,NA,TRBJ1-2,CASSYSGNYGYTF,TGTGCCAGCAGTTACAGCGGCAACTATGGCTACACCTTC
NA,TRBV20-1,NA,TRBJ2-3,CSARQVHEDTQYF,TGCAGTGCTAGACAGGTTCACGAAGATACGCAGTATTTT
many,TRBV5-4,NA,TRBJ2-6,CASSQHQGTGANVLTF,TGTGCCAGCAGCCAACACCAGGGGACTGGGGCCAACGTCCTGACTTTC
NA,TRBV4-1,NA,TRBJ2-7,CASRKGPLDGEQYF,TGCGCCAGCAGAAAGGGGCCTCTTGATGGGGAGCAGTACTTC
few,TRBV10-3,TRBD2,TRBJ2-3,CAISEPTSGADTQYF,TGTGCCATCAGTGAGCCGACCAGCGGGGCCGATACGCAGTATTTT
many,TRBV4-2,NA,TRBJ1-5,CASSQDRLNQPQHF,TGTGCCAGCAGCCAAGATCGGTTGAATCAGCCCCAGCATTTT
few,TRBV6-5,TRBD1,TRBJ1-6,CASSYHTGEYRSSYNSPLHF,TGTGCCAGCAGTTACCATACAGGGGAGTATAGGAGCTCCTATAATTCACCCCTCCACTTT
NA,TRBV12-3/TRBV12-4,TRBD1,TRBJ2-6,CASSLAGGRSGANVLTF,TGTGCCAGCAGTTTGGCAGGGGGCAGGTCAGGGGCCAACGTCCTGACTTTC
NA,TRBV4-3,TRBD2,TRBJ2-3,CASSQDLSRASGGKDTQYF,TGCGCCAGCAGCCAAGATCTTAGCCGGGCTAGCGGGGGGAAAGATACGCAGTATTTT
many,TRBV12-3/TRBV12-4,NA,TRBJ1-2,CASSLAEQGGNGYTF,TGTGCCAGCAGTTTAGCGGAACAGGGTGGCAATGGCTACACCTTC
few,TRBV24-1,NA,TRBJ1-5,CATGIAGNQPQHF,TGTGCCACCGGAATCGCGGGAAATCAGCCCCAGCATTTT
NA,TRBV5-6,NA,TRBJ2-1,CASSGGLNYNEQFF,TGTGCCAGCAGCGGAGGACTTAACTACAATGAGCAGTTCTTC
few,TRBV5-1,NA,TRBJ2-2,CASSNNNGELFF,TGCGCCAGCAGCAATAACAACGGGGAGCTGTTTTTT
many,TRBV9,TRBD2,TRBJ2-3,CASSVDSGDTDTQYF,TGTGCCAGCAGCGTAGATAGCGGGGACACAGATACGCAGTATTTT
NA,TRBV4-3,NA,TRBJ2-1,CASSHAIQSSYNEQFF,TGCGCCAGCAGCCATGCTATTCAGAGCTCCTACAATGAGCAGTTCTTC
NA,TRBV7-9,TRBD1,TRBJ2-3,CASSSWTGVDTDTQYF,TGTGCCAGCAGCTCTTGGACAGGGGTCGACACAGATACGCAGTATTTT
many,TRBV12-3/TRBV12-4,NA,TRBJ2-7,CASSFWGETYEQYF,TGTGCCAGCAGTTTTTGGGGGGAAACCTACGAGCAGTACTTC
many,TRBV7-8,NA,TRBJ1-2,CASSETVTLFNYGYTF,TGTGCCAGCAGCGAAACAGTGACACTTTTTAACTATGGCTACACCTTC
few,TRBV7-2,NA,TRBJ2-3,CASSPYFLSGQVTQYF,TGTGCCAGCAGCCCCTATTTCCTTTCGGGGCAGGTTACGCAGTATTTT
NA,TRBV9,TRBD2,TRBJ2-7,CASTPGLAGRQYF,TGTGCCAGCACTCCGGGACTAGCGGGGCGGCAGTACTTC
many,TRBV20-1,TRBD1,TRBJ2-7,CSAEVGTGWNEQYF,TGCAGTGCAGAGGTCGGGACAGGGTGGAACGAGCAGTACTTC
NA,TRBV20-1,TRBD1,TRBJ1-2,CSAPGGGLIYGYTF,TGCAGTGCCCCAGGGGGCGGTCTAATCTATGGCTACACCTTC
few,TRBV29-1,NA,TRBJ2-1,CSTLSLWEQFF,TGCAGCACCCTGAGCCTATGGGAGCAGTTCTTC
many,TRBV10-3,NA,TRBJ2-5,CAINLSPGETQYF,TGTGCCATCAATTTAAGCCCGGGTGAGACCCAGTACTTC
many,TRBV29-1,NA,TRBJ2-3,CSVAPNGPDTQYF,TGCAGCGTTGCGCCCAACGGACCAGATACGCAGTATTTT
NA,TRBV20-1,TRBD2,TRBJ2-2,CSARETSGGTGELFF,TGCAGTGCTAGAGAAACTAGCGGGGGCACCGGGGAGCTGTTTTTT
many,TRBV29-1,NA,TRBJ2-3,CSVVQLGLGGTDTQYF,TGCAGCGTTGTACAGCTGGGCCTAGGGGGCACAGATACGCAGTATTTT
many,TRBV15,NA,TRBJ2-6,CATSAHLGGDLDVLTF,TGTGCCACCAGCGCACACCTAGGGGGGGATCTCGACGTCCTGACTTTC
many,TRBV12-3/TRBV12-4,NA,TRBJ2-7,CAFHPANEQYF,TGTGCCTTCCACCCCGCCAACGAGCAGTACTTC
many,TRBV6-2/TRBV6-3,NA,TRBJ1-1,CASSYRGSTEAFF,TGTGCCAGCAGTTACAGGGGTTCGACTGAAGCTTTCTTT
few,TRBV5-1,TRBD1,TRBJ2-6,CASSVRDRDSSGANVLTF,TGCGCCAGCAGCGTCCGGGACAGGGATAGCTCTGGGGCCAACGTCCTGACTTTC
few,TRBV28,NA,TRBJ1-1,CASSQPGNTEAFF,TGTGCCAGCAGCCAACCAGGTAACACTGAAGCTTTCTTT
many,TRBV4-3,NA,TRBJ2-6,CASSQDRPSSGANVLTF,TGCGCCAGCAGCCAAGACCGTCCTAGCTCTGGGGCCAACGTCCTGACTTTC
few,TRBV20-1,TRBD1,TRBJ1-1,CSARESGTGGNTEAFF,TGCAGTGCTAGAGAATCTGGGACAGGGGGGAACACTGAAGCTTTCTTT
many,TRBV10-3,NA,TRBJ1-1,CAMRDLSRGTEAFF,TGTGCCATGCGGGATCTCTCAAGGGGGACTGAAGCTTTCTTT
few,TRBV7-9,TRBD1,TRBJ1-1,CASSFQDRVGETEAFF,TGTGCCAGCAGCTTCCAGGACAGGGTTGGGGAAACTGAAGCTTTCTTT
many,TRBV28,NA,TRBJ2-5,CASSLAVKPYF,TGTGCCAGCAGTTTGGCGGTTAAACCGTACTTC